Following are 23 T cell receptor beta chains from one sample sequenced in a study of blood T cell repertoires in COVID-19. The assay was immunoSEQ multiplex PCR, and TCRdb's table has in-frame clones only and misses some. The data contain 450,000 to 600,000 clones, approximately 90% of them singletons. Sequenced input: PBMCs or T cells enriched from blood (not recorded which). Receptor source: a woman between 18 and 30 years old who had recovered from COVID-19.

The chain links TRBV2 to TRBJ1-2; D not resolved. Germline V lookup: CDR1 SNHLY, CDR2 FYNNEI. The CDR3 covers 16 residues. Trimming pared 3 bases from V and 5 bases from J, leaving 19 bases between. This CDR3 reads CASSERSGRVSYGYTF. Written as DNA, the CDR3 is TGTGCCAGCAGTGAGCGTAGCGGGAGGGTCTCGTATGGCTACACCTTC.

The chain recombines TRBV5-5 with TRBJ2-5; D gene unclear. The V end lost 2 bases, the J end lost 1 base, and 6 bases lay between the germline ends. The V gene's germline CDR1 is SGHKS and CDR2 YYEKEE (reference sequence). The CDR3 covers 13 residues. DNA of the CDR3: TGTGCCAGCAGCTTCCCAGGCCAAGAGACCCAGTACTTC. Amino acid sequence: CASSFPGQETQYF. The complete variable domain, with remaining parts taken from reference TRBV5-5 and TRBJ2-5, reads DAGVTQSPTHLIKTRGQQVTLRCSPISGHKSVSWYQQVLGQGPQFIFQYYEKEERGRGNFPDRFSARQFPNYSSELNVNALLLGDSALYLCASSFPGQETQYFGPGTRLLVL.

The rearrangement links TRBV24-1 to TRBJ2-1; 9 bases are shared with TRBD2. The CDR3 is made up of 16 amino acids. V lost 3 bases and J lost 2; bases outside the gene matches: 4. Germline V gene data show CDR1 as KGHDR and CDR2 as SFDVKD. The CDR3 region has the DNA TGTGCCACCAGTGATCCGCGGGAGGGGACCTACAATGAGCAGTTCTTC. It codes for CATSDPREGTYNEQFF.

The V and J genes are TRBV11-1 and TRBJ2-1, with D uncertain. The V gene lost 1 base and the J gene lost 0 bases, with 7 bases spanning the gap. The V gene's germline CDR1 is SGHAT and CDR2 FQDESV (reference sequence). The CDR3 loop spans 15 amino acids. CDR3 nucleotide sequence: TGTGCCAGCAGCTTAGGAGCCTACTCCTACAATGAGCAGTTCTTC. As protein: CASSLGAYSYNEQFF.

This clone showed up just a few times. CDR3 coding DNA: TGTGCCAGCAGCCCCGGGGGGACTAGTGGTTACGAGCAGTACTTC. Residues: CASSPGGTSGYEQYF. This chain connects TRBV7-2 to TRBJ2-7; 8 nucleotides line up with TRBD2. The CDR3 loop spans 15 amino acids. The V segment lost 5 bases and the J segment 4 bases; nucleotides outside the gene matches: 10. Germline CDR1 is SGHTA and CDR2 is FQGNSA.

This rearrangement joins TRBV28 to TRBJ2-3; D unresolved. Germline CDR1 is MDHEN and CDR2 is SYDVKM. The CDR3 contains 13 residues. Trimming cost V 2 bases and J 1 base, with 4 bases left between them. This chain's CDR3 is CASSLPGTDTQYF. CDR3 in DNA: TGTGCCAGCAGTTTACCCGGCACAGATACGCAGTATTTT.

V usage is TRBV27 and J usage is TRBJ2-7; tentative D call: TRBD2 (7 bases). From germline, CDR1 is MNHEY and CDR2 SMNVEV (reference sequence). Trimming left V 2 bases short and J 6 bases short, with 11 bases between. The CDR3 totals 13 residues. This CDR3 reads CASSLEGGREQYF. For the CDR3, the DNA is TGTGCCAGCAGTTTAGAGGGGGGGCGCGAGCAGTACTTC.

The V gene is TRBV11-2, the J gene TRBJ1-2; no definite D call. This CDR3 has 11 residues. Germline CDR1 and CDR2: SGHAT and FQNNGV. V was trimmed by 2 bases and J by 12 bases, leaving 10 bases between them. The CDR3 DNA is TGTGCCAGCAGCTTAATGACGGGTAACACCTTC. Translated: CASSLMTGNTF.

The chain links TRBV7-9 to TRBJ2-2, with TRBD2 matching over 9 bases. This CDR3 contains 16 residues. Trimming took 6 bases from V and 0 from J; bases not matched to a gene: 5. Germline V gene sequence: CDR1 SEHNR, CDR2 FQNEAQ (reference sequence). The CDR3 coding sequence is TGTGCCAGCAGTAGAGCTAGCGGGGCGAACACCGGGGAGCTGTTTTTT. Translation gives CASSRASGANTGELFF.

The chain has TRBV2 and TRBJ1-4; no reliable D call. V lost 4 bases and J 5 bases, leaving 5 bases between the germline ends. This CDR3 is built from 12 residues. The V gene's germline CDR1 is SNHLY and CDR2 FYNNEI. In DNA form, the CDR3 reads TGTGCCAGCAGTGTGACAAATGAAAAACTGTTTTTT. Residues: CASSVTNEKLFF.

V gene TRBV28 combines with J gene TRBJ1-3, with no clear D. The CDR3 loop spans 14 amino acids. The V gene lost 5 bases and the J gene lost 4 bases, with 12 bases spanning the gap. Germline V gene data show CDR1 as MDHEN and CDR2 as SYDVKM. The CDR3 region has the DNA TGTGCCAGCAGTGGAGGTCAACTAGGAAACACCATATATTTT. The encoded protein is CASSGGQLGNTIYF.

The rearrangement uses TRBV12-5 and TRBJ1-1; D remains ambiguous. The CDR3 contains 12 residues. The V gene lost 4 bases and the J gene lost 6 bases, with 9 bases spanning the gap. Germline assignment: CDR1 LGHNT and CDR2 FRNRAP. CDR3 bases: TGTGCTAGTGGTTCCCTCCCTGCTGAAGCTTTCTTT. Translated, it gives CASGSLPAEAFF.

The chain carries TRBV2 and TRBJ2-3; 11 bases agree with TRBD2. Germline-derived CDR1 and CDR2 are SNHLY and FYNNEI. Unmatched junction bases numbered 12, after V lost 4 bases and J lost 9 bases. This CDR3 contains 16 residues. The CDR3 DNA reads as TGTGCCAGCAGTGTGGGTAGCGGGGGGGCCTACGAAACGCAGTATTTT. The encoded protein is CASSVGSGGAYETQYF.

The J gene is TRBJ2-7, the V gene TRBV27, with D possibly TRBD1 on 6 matching bases. This CDR3 comprises 15 residues. Trimming shortened V by 6 bases and J by 0 bases, and 15 bases separated the two germline ends. Germline CDR1 and CDR2: MNHEY and SMNVEV (reference sequence). Here the CDR3 DNA reads TGTGCCAGCAGCCTGAAGGGGGTTAGCTCCTACGAGCAGTACTTC. This codes for CASSLKGVSSYEQYF.

This clone was seen just once. This sequence joins TRBV7-8 and TRBJ1-6; possible D gene TRBD1, 6 bases. V was cut by 5 bases and J by 11 bases, with 10 bases left in between. Per germline, CDR1 SGHVS and CDR2 FQNEAQ. This CDR3 is 12 amino acids long. CDR3 protein: CASSPPGAPLHF. The CDR3, as DNA: TGTGCCAGCAGCCCCCCAGGGGCACCCCTCCACTTT. Full variable domain (remainder filled in from reference TRBV7-8 and TRBJ1-6): GAGVSQSPRYKVAKRGQDVALRCDPISGHVSLFWYQQALGQGPEFLTYFQNEAQLDKSGLPSDRFFAERPEGSVSTLKIQRTQQEDSAVYLCASSPPGAPLHFGNGTRLTVT.

CDR3 nucleotide sequence: TGCAGCGAAGAACGTGCAGGGGAGTCGAAGACTGAAGCTTTCTTT. Translating gives CSEERAGESKTEAFF. This rearrangement joins TRBV29-1 to TRBJ1-1; D perhaps matches TRBD1 (6 bases). V dropped 7 bases and J dropped 5 bases, with 23 bases sitting between them. The CDR3 contains 15 residues. Germline CDR1 SQVTM, CDR2 ANQGSEA.

The rearrangement uses TRBV4-1 and TRBJ1-2; the match to TRBD1 covers 8 bases. CDR1 and CDR2 (germline): MGHRA, YSYEKL. The CDR3 length is 16 residues. Trimming took 2 bases from V and 2 from J; bases not matched to a gene: 7. DNA for the CDR3: TGCGCCAGCAGCCAAAATGACCGGACAGGGAACTATGGCTACACCTTC. This encodes CASSQNDRTGNYGYTF.

In nucleotides, the CDR3 is TGTGCCAGCATAGGCAGGGAGGGGGGCGAGCAGTACTTC. Its protein product is CASIGREGGEQYF. The chain is built from TRBV2 and TRBJ2-7, with D maybe TRBD2 (7 bases). The V end lost 7 bases, the J end lost 6 bases, and 16 bases lay between the germline ends. The germline V gene has CDR1 SNHLY and CDR2 FYNNEI. The CDR3 covers 13 residues.

This rearrangement joins TRBV2 to TRBJ1-2; D gene unclear. V lost 2 bases and J lost 4, with 8 bases in between. Germline V gives CDR1 SNHLY, CDR2 FYNNEI. The CDR3 contains 13 residues. CDR3 bases: TGTGCCAGCAGTGAACGAGGGAGCTATGGCTACACCTTC. It yields the protein CASSERGSYGYTF. The full variable domain, its missing parts supplied by reference TRBV2 and TRBJ1-2, is EPEVTQTPSHQVTQMGQEVILRCVPISNHLYFYWYRQILGQKVEFLVSFYNNEISEKSEIFDDQFSVERPDGSNFTLKIRSTKLEDSAMYFCASSERGSYGYTFGSGTRLTVV.

The rearrangement joins TRBV7-3 to TRBJ2-1; 7 bases align to TRBD1. The CDR3 covers 15 residues. The trim removed 0 bases at V and 7 bases at J, leaving 6 bases unmatched. Germline CDR1 is SGHTA and CDR2 is FQGTGA. CDR3 nucleotides: TGTGCCAGCAGCTTAACGTCGGGACAGTTAAATGAGCAGTTCTTC. Translated: CASSLTSGQLNEQFF.

This clone has only one observation. The J gene is TRBJ1-1, the V gene TRBV11-2, with 7 bases matching TRBD1. The CDR3 contains 16 residues. V dropped 5 bases and J dropped 7; count of bases not matched to a gene: 16. Germline CDR1 and CDR2: SGHAT and FQNNGV. CDR3 amino acids: CASSPRTGVIWSEAFF. The CDR3 DNA is TGTGCCAGCAGCCCACGAACAGGGGTTATCTGGAGTGAAGCTTTCTTT.

V is TRBV6-5 and J is TRBJ1-1; tentative D call: TRBD1 (6 bases). This CDR3 has 15 residues. Germline V gene sequence: CDR1 MNHEY, CDR2 SVGAGI. V lost 8 bases and J 4 bases, leaving 20 bases between the germline ends. In DNA, the CDR3 is TGTGCCAGCCTACCTTACTTACAGGGTACCACTGAAGCTTTCTTT. Translation gives CASLPYLQGTTEAFF.

This chain links TRBV11-2 with TRBJ2-1; 8 bases fit TRBD1. V trimming: 2 bases; J trimming: 14 bases; junction bases outside the gene matches: 11. Per the germline V gene, CDR1 is SGHAT and CDR2 is FQNNGV. The CDR3 consists of 14 residues. This CDR3 reads CASSLSRQGATEFF. In DNA form, the CDR3 reads TGTGCCAGCAGCTTAAGTCGCCAGGGGGCTACGGAGTTCTTC.